This TCR beta chain was sequenced in a study of monozygotic twins with inflammatory bowel disease. Investigators pulled total RNA out of whole blood and did not sort T cells. The CDR3 contains 14 residues. Germline assignment: CDR1 MGHDK and CDR2 SYGVNS. Study results and caveats: There was no way to distinguish the different T cell subtypes. With inverse Simpson as the measure, TCRbeta diversity was lower in IBD patients than in healthy co-twins.

The RNA usage for each TCR library was roughly 3.5 ug of total RNA. TCRdb re-called the 5' RACE reads and gives one entry per CDR3 protein, without DNA. The sample spans about 110,000 distinct CDR3 sequences; the ten largest clones claim over 10%. In regard to this clonotype: Its antigen is not identified.

This clonotype originated in a human donor with ulcerative colitis or Crohn's disease, or a healthy co-twin of an affected twin (not recorded which). The sample taken for sequencing was blood. The chain has TRBV25-1 and TRBJ2-3; checking the TCRdb D call of TRBD2 is not possible without DNA. The CDR3 loop reads CASSPGLLPSTQYF.